Presented here are 15 T cell receptor beta chains from one specimen sequenced in a study of a mutant IDH1 vaccine in newly diagnosed glioma. The time point: baseline, week 1 (first vaccination visit). Indicated treatment: pre-vaccination baseline after standard-of-care therapy. The assay was immunoSEQ multiplex PCR, and TCRdb's table has in-frame clones only and misses some. The sample holds fewer than 100,000 clones, 70% to 90% seen once. This sample comprised PBMCs, obtained from a glioma patient treated with radiotherapy, temozolomide or both. The receptor source for this set is a woman in her forties or fifties with glioma.

This clone was seen only a few times. V is TRBV5-4 and J is TRBJ1-2; D is unclear. Deletions cut 10 bases from V and 3 bases from J, with 16 bases between. Per the germline V gene, CDR1 is SGHNT and CDR2 is YYREEE (reference sequence). The CDR3 contains 13 residues. The DNA of the CDR3 is TGTGCCGGTCACAGAGGAACTGACTATGGCTACACCTTC. It translates to CAGHRGTDYGYTF.

This sequence joins TRBV4-1 and TRBJ2-7, with D tentatively TRBD1 or TRBD2 (5 bases each). V shed 0 bases and J shed 6 bases, with 12 bases lying between them. Germline V CDR1 and CDR2: MGHRA, YSYEKL. CDR3 length: 14 amino acids. This chain's CDR3 is CASSQEGFGGEQYF. CDR3 nucleotide sequence: TGCGCCAGCAGCCAAGAAGGATTTGGGGGCGAGCAGTACTTC.

V gene TRBV7-9 combines with J gene TRBJ2-1; 8 positions agree with TRBD1. CDR3 length: 15 amino acids. J was trimmed by 7 bases and V by 5 bases; bases with no gene match: 10. Germline CDR1 SEHNR, CDR2 FQNEAQ (reference sequence). CDR3 sequence: CASSPGTGGENEQFF. Here the CDR3 DNA reads TGTGCCAGCAGCCCCGGGACAGGTGGAGAGAATGAGCAGTTCTTC.

Of note for this clone: A read error may account for a junction end that differs from germline. The chain links TRBV5-1 to TRBJ2-1; D is tentatively TRBD1 or TRBD2 (5 bases each). The CDR3 contains 13 residues. Germline V gene lookup returns CDR1 SGHRS and CDR2 YFSETQ. The CDR3 here is CASSHAGEDGALF. The CDR3 DNA sequence: TGCGCCAGCAGTCATGCTGGTGAGGACGGGGCACTCTTC.

This clone was observed a single time. V and J are TRBV12-5 and TRBJ2-1; D is uncertain. V was trimmed by 7 bases and J by 9 bases, leaving 10 bases between them. Germline loops: CDR1 LGHNT, CDR2 FRNRAP. This CDR3 comprises 11 residues. The CDR3 nucleotides read TGTGCTAGTGTTCTCGAAGGTGAGCAGTTCTTC. Translating it yields CASVLEGEQFF.

The V and J genes are TRBV9 and TRBJ2-7; 10 positions match TRBD2. Germline CDR1 and CDR2: SGDLS and YYNGEE. This CDR3 contains 16 residues. Unmatched junction bases numbered 9, after V lost 2 bases and J lost 4 bases. This CDR3 reads CASSVGGSSGSYEQYF. The CDR3 DNA follows: TGTGCCAGCAGCGTCGGGGGGTCTAGCGGGAGTTACGAGCAGTACTTC.

This clone was counted between two and nine times. The genes are TRBV7-9 and TRBJ1-4; TRBD1 might be the D (6 bases). The germline V gene has CDR1 SEHNR and CDR2 FQNEAQ (reference sequence). V was shortened by 6 bases and J by 7 bases, with 12 bases between the two germline ends. The CDR3 length is 13 residues. CDR3 residues: CASSAGEVEKLFF. The DNA of the CDR3 is TGTGCCAGCAGTGCAGGGGAAGTTGAAAAACTGTTTTTT.

The chain employs TRBV7-2 and TRBJ2-7, with a weak D call TRBD1 (6 bases). The CDR3 runs 15 residues. Looked up from germline, CDR1 is SGHTA and CDR2 is FQGNSA. V was clipped by 4 bases and J by 0 bases, with 13 bases between them. The DNA of the CDR3 is TGTGCCAGCAGCTCGAGGGGGAAGTACTCCTACGAGCAGTACTTC. Protein: CASSSRGKYSYEQYF. Using reference TRBV7-2 and TRBJ2-7 for the parts outside the CDR3, the full variable domain is GAGVSQSPSNKVTEKGKDVELRCDPISGHTALYWYRQSLGQGLEFLIYFQGNSAPDKSGLPSDRFSAERTGGSVSTLTIQRTQQEDSAVYLCASSSRGKYSYEQYFGPGTRLTVT.

This chain uses TRBV10-3 with TRBJ2-2, with 7 bases aligning to TRBD1. The V and J ends lost 10 bases and 0 bases, in that order; junction bases with no gene match: 2. Looked up from germline, CDR1 is ENHRY and CDR2 is SYGVKD. CDR3 length: 13 amino acids. The CDR3 loop is CATGQANTGELFF. In DNA form, the CDR3 reads TGTGCCACTGGACAGGCGAACACCGGGGAGCTGTTTTTT.

This clone occurred a few times. The chain has TRBV2 and TRBJ2-4, with 11 bases fitting TRBD1. In germline, CDR1 is SNHLY, CDR2 FYNNEI. Trimming took 5 bases from V and 8 from J; bases not matched to a gene: 8. CDR3 length equals 15 residues. The CDR3 DNA reads TGTGCCAGCAGTCCCCAGGGACAGGGGGGGGACATTCAGTACTTC. Protein: CASSPQGQGGDIQYF. The whole variable domain, remainder taken from reference TRBV2 and TRBJ2-4, is EPEVTQTPSHQVTQMGQEVILRCVPISNHLYFYWYRQILGQKVEFLVSFYNNEISEKSEIFDDQFSVERPDGSNFTLKIRSTKLEDSAMYFCASSPQGQGGDIQYFGAGTRLSVL.

V is TRBV11-2 and J is TRBJ2-1; TRBD2 might be the D (6 bases). The germline V gene has CDR1 SGHAT and CDR2 FQNNGV. With 1 base removed from V and 5 bases from J, the gap between germline ends came to 6 bases. This CDR3 has 13 amino acids. CDR3 DNA: TGTGCCAGCAGCTTAGGACTAGACAATGAGCAGTTCTTC. As protein: CASSLGLDNEQFF.

V usage is TRBV30 and J usage is TRBJ1-5, with 7 bases fitting TRBD1. This CDR3 is built from 12 residues. Trimming at V came to 7 bases and at J to 2 bases, leaving 2 bases not matched to a gene. Germline values: CDR1 GTSNPN, CDR2 SVGIG (reference sequence). CDR3 region: CAFDRGNQPQHF. The CDR3 DNA follows: TGTGCCTTTGACAGGGGCAATCAGCCCCAGCATTTT.

The rearrangement uses TRBV18 and TRBJ1-5; D perhaps matches TRBD1 (5 bases). Deletions cut 6 bases from V and 7 bases from J, with 13 bases between. Germline V gene sequence: CDR1 KGHSH, CDR2 LQKENI. The CDR3 spans 13 residues. CDR3 loop: CASSDNGGQPQHF. The CDR3 DNA reads as TGTGCCAGCTCGGACAATGGTGGCCAGCCCCAGCATTTT.

The genes are TRBV7-9 and TRBJ2-1; the D is unclear. Germline assignment: CDR1 SEHNR and CDR2 FQNEAQ (reference sequence). V dropped 1 base and J dropped 7 bases, with 8 bases sitting between them. The CDR3 sequence is 13 residues long. CDR3 nucleotides: TGTGCCAGCAGCTTAGGGGCGGAGAATGAGCAGTTCTTC. Translated, it gives CASSLGAENEQFF.

The rearrangement links TRBV7-9 to TRBJ1-5, with 8 bases fitting TRBD1. This CDR3 is built from 17 residues. Losses at the gene ends were 5 bases for V and 1 base for J; bases not matched to a gene: 10. Germline values: CDR1 SEHNR, CDR2 FQNEAQ (reference sequence). In DNA, the CDR3 is TGTGCCAGCAGCCCCGGACAGGGAGGGGGCAGCAATCAGCCCCAGCATTTT. Translated, it gives CASSPGQGGGSNQPQHF.